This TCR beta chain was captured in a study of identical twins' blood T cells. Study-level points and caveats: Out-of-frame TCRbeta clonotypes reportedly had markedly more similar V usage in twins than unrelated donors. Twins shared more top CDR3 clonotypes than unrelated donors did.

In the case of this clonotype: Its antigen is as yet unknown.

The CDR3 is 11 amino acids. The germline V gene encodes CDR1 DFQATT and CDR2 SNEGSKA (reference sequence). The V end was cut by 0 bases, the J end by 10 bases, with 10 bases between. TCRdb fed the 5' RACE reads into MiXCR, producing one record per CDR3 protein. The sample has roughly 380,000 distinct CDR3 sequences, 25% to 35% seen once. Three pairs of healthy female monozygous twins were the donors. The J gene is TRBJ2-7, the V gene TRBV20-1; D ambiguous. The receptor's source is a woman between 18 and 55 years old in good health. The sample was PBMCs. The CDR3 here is CSARDQISQYF. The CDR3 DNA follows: TGCAGTGCTAGAGATCAGATCTCTCAGTACTTC.